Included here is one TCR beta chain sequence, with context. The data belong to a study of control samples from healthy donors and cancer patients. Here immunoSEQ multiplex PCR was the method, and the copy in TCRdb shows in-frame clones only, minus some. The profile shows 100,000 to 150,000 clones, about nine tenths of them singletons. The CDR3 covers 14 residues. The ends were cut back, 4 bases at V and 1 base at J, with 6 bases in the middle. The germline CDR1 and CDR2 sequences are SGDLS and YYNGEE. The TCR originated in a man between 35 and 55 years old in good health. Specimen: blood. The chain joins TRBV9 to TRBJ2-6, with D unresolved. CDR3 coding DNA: TGTGCCAGCAGCTTGGATTCTGGGGCCAACGTCCTGACTTTC. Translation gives CASSLDSGANVLTF.